This paragraph covers one TCR beta chain sequence. Its antigen is still unknown. The data stem from a study of shared clonotypes between healthy human individuals. Findings and caveats of the study: Shared clonotypes: 4.5% to 5% naive CD4, 3% to 3.5% naive CD8, less than 2.5% memory CD4, under 0.5% memory CD8. Investigators collected only blood, and repertoires in tissues likely differ.

Replicate sorted-subset PCRs were loaded with around 220 ng DNA, 31,000 or so T cell genomes. TCRdb keeps only in-frame clones here, not all; method: immunoSEQ multiplex PCR. The sample lists around 1,000,000 clones, approximately 77% occurring once. The CDR3 totals 14 residues. CDR1 is SGHTA, CDR2 FQGNSA, per germline. The ends were cut back, 2 bases at V and 15 bases at J, with 20 bases in the middle. Memory CD4+ cells were the fraction left after CD45RA+ naive selection. The TCR comes from a man younger than 35 in good health. Some clones in this sample may be carry-over from other donors' samples. The chain has TRBV7-2 and TRBJ1-5; D uncertain. Sequencing input: memory CD4+ T cells from PBMCs. The subset here: CD45RA-negative fraction. In DNA form, the CDR3 reads TGTGCCAGCAGCTTATACGGACTAAGTGACGAGAGGCATTTT. Its translation: CASSLYGLSDERHF.